The clone carrying this T cell receptor beta chain turned up a few times. Its antigen is undetermined. Researchers ran the PCR with 60 Vbeta and 13 Jbeta primers. Sequencing was performed with immunoSEQ multiplex PCR; in TCRdb, only in-frame clones are kept and a portion is missing. The sample has 250,000 to 350,000 clones; 86% are singletons. The data were obtained in a study of cytomegalovirus exposure and HLA in healthy donors. Study context: In a previous analysis, around 110 million unique TCR beta sequences were found from about 190 million T cells.

Study observations and caveats: Upon later analysis, TCR association rates were observed to vary by HLA locus, being highest for DRB1 and lowest for HLA-C. Listed as cytomegalovirus-associated were over 150 TCR beta chains.

V was cut by 2 bases and J by 4 bases, with 9 bases left in between. The CDR3 sequence is 13 residues long. Per germline, CDR1 SGHNT and CDR2 YYREEE (reference sequence). This TCR derives from a man in his forties in good health and CMV-seropositive. Sequencing input: PBMCs. The rearrangement joins TRBV5-4 to TRBJ1-1, with D possibly matching TRBD1 (5 bases). The CDR3 sequence: CASSFPGPTEAFF. The CDR3 DNA sequence: TGTGCCAGCAGCTTTCCAGGGCCCACTGAAGCTTTCTTT.